This paragraph reports one T cell receptor beta chain. Its target antigen remains unknown. Per-base qualities were not stored, and no clone one base away is much larger. The germline V gene encodes CDR1 SGHTA and CDR2 FQGTGA. Deletion took 5 bases off V and 1 base off J, with a span of 15 bases between the germline ends. Reading from cysteine to phenylalanine, the CDR3 counts 16 amino acids. Only the CDR3 DNA is retained, 48 bases long and in frame from the first base. The sample comes from a study of T cell changes during pregnancy in multiple sclerosis (dated by TCRdb to about 2019). Regarding the research as a whole: The study looked at changes in the T cell repertoire across pregnancy in women with multiple sclerosis.

The library was prepared using the immunoSEQ multiplex PCR assay. Not all clones reach the TCRdb copy of this immuneACCESS table, which keeps in-frame sequences only. Checked studies attribute under half of the gap to unresolved V genes and leave the rest unexplained. The sample profile shows 85,000 to 100,000 clones; approximately 93% of them were found once. The ten biggest clones cover around 0.99% of the sample. This TCR derives from a female donor with multiple sclerosis, enrolled in a pregnancy study. The chain is encoded by TRBV7-3 joined to TRBJ2-1; the D segment cannot be called with confidence. This specimen consisted of peripheral blood, obtained after pregnancy. The DNA sequence is as follows: TGTGCCAGCAGCCCCAGGAAAGACAAGTCCTACAATGAGCAGTTCTTC. Translated, this is CASSPRKDKSYNEQFF.